This T cell receptor (beta chain) was identified in a study of blood T cell repertoires in COVID-19. Participants were placed into cohorts based on the clinical history they reported. Recovery meant two consecutive negative NP/OP PCR tests, professional clearance, or resolved symptoms. CDR3 length: 16 residues. As originally analysed: Amplification of reference gene primers was used by the study to estimate nucleated cell counts. Here immunoSEQ multiplex PCR was the method, and the copy in TCRdb shows in-frame clones only, minus some. The V and J calls and clone size were taken over from that table, and D and trimming were inferred from the DNA. The sample contains under 350,000 clones, around 86% of which appear only once.

This rearrangement joins TRBV7-5 to TRBJ1-2; TRBD1 reflects the table's D call only, with no check against the DNA. TRBV7-5 is an annotated pseudogene. This TCR was recovered from a man aged 25 to 40 who had recovered from COVID-19. The sample taken for sequencing was PBMCs or T cells enriched from blood (not recorded which). The CDR3 DNA reads as TGTGCCAGAAGCTCAGACAGGGGGCCCCTAGTGGGTGGCTACACCTTC. Translation gives CARSSDRGPLVGGYTF.